This TCR beta chain was obtained from a study of blood T cell repertoires in COVID-19. Turning to the study itself: COVID-19 samples, acute and convalescent, were from the United States, Italy and Spain.

Trimming took 6 bases from V and 6 from J; bases not matched to a gene: 10. Germline assignment: CDR1 MNHEY and CDR2 SVGAGI. The CDR3 totals 14 residues. Only in-frame clones appear in the TCRdb table, and some are missing; sequencing was by immunoSEQ multiplex PCR. The table shows roughly 150,000 clones, with around 86% occurring only once. This clone was observed at least ten times. Material for sequencing was peripheral blood. The chain links TRBV6-5 to TRBJ1-1, with 7 bases matching TRBD1. This clonotype was sampled from a man aged 70 or older who had recovered from COVID-19. CDR3 loop: CASSPTGIGSEAFF. The CDR3 DNA reads TGTGCCAGCAGCCCGACAGGGATAGGGTCTGAAGCTTTCTTT.